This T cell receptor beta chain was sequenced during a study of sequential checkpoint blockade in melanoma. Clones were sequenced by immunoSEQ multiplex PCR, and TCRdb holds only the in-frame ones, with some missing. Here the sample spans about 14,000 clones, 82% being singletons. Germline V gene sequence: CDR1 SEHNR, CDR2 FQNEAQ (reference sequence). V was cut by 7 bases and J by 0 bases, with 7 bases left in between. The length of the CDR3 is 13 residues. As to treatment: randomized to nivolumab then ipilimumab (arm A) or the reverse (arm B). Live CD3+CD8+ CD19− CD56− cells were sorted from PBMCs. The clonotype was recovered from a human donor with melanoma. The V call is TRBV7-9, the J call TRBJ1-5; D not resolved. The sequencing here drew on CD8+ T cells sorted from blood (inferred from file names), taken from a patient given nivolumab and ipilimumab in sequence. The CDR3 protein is CASTVGSNQPQHF. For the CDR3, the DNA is TGTGCCAGCACGGTTGGTAGCAATCAGCCCCAGCATTTT.